The rows below give T cell receptor beta chains drawn from one sample of a study of blood T cell repertoires in COVID-19. Here immunoSEQ multiplex PCR was the method, and the copy in TCRdb shows in-frame clones only, minus some. This table holds some 120,000 clones, approximately 88% found once. Sequenced input: peripheral blood. Receptors originate from a woman in her sixties or seventies with acute or convalescent COVID-19. Both conserved end residues are part of each CDR3.

cdr3_length	v_call	cdr3_aa
13	TRBV19	CASSSDSTDTQYF
13	TRBV5-8	CASGYRGEQPQHF
12	TRBV12-3/TRBV12-4	CASSSNTGELFF
14	TRBV20-1	CSASPGTGSYGYTF
15	TRBV2	CASSPGRATYNEQFF
15	TRBV4-1	CASSPSDRGGREQYF
15	TRBV5-4	CASSLWGGSNQPQHF
13	TRBV10-2	CASTDTNTGELFF
15	TRBV10-3	CAIRRETGGWTEAFF
13	TRBV9	CASSSRPGTEAFF
16	TRBV21-1	CASSRGQTSSGNTIYF
17	TRBV5-6	CASSLFRGRGGANVLTF
13	TRBV28	CASRAPPGSGYTF
17	TRBV7-2	CASSLRGAGGGTDTQYF
14	TRBV6-1	CASSERTGRTEAFF
16	TRBV19	CASRSRVQRGANVLTF
15	TRBV18	CASSPETGKDYGYTF
17	TRBV9	CASSASRGTGETYEQYF
16	TRBV5-1	CASSLTGAGAQDEQYF
15	TRBV7-3	CASSLTGGFTDTQYF
13	TRBV7-2	CASRRGQNAIQYF
15	TRBV7-3	CASSPRTGDTGELFF
13	TRBV23-1	CASSRDRDNEQFF
12	TRBV9	CASSPPTDTQYF
16	TRBV10-1	CASRWWRTLRNQPQHF
13	TRBV9	CASSVGTGGEQFF
14	TRBV18	CASSPTQGRNEQFF
13	TRBV6-5	CASSYDYTDTQYF
13	TRBV5-4	CASTGGMNTEAFF
14	TRBV6-5	CASSTTSGHNEQFF
15	TRBV5-8	CASSLRRTAQETQYF
11	TRBV19	CATSTGREQYF
15	TRBV19	CASSLGWAQTDTQYF
14	TRBV5-4	CASSPKGVGSPLHF
18	TRBV25-1	CASSERGVGQGYYNEQFF
14	TRBV7-8	CASSLPPGSYEQYF
12	TRBV2	CASSEQGYGYTF
16	TRBV5-1	CASSLEGSRVPYEQYF
15	TRBV28	CASSLVSGGAYEQYF
16	TRBV7-9	CASSLGSYGGNQPQHF
16	TRBV6-1	CASSEAATGGGKKLFF
14	TRBV5-1	CASSLQGSSYEQYF
15	TRBV29-1	CSAGDRGQWTDTQYF
13	TRBV25-1	CASSVTGFGGYTF
14	TRBV7-2	CASSLAGGGEKLFF
20	TRBV7-8	CASSPIRRTSGIQNTGELFF
14	TRBV19	CASSTTGGTDTQYF
17	TRBV3-1/TRBV3-2	CASSQTWRGPSGYGYTF
15	TRBV10-2	CASSEWGQGGYGYTF
17	TRBV4-1	CASSQVPLAGVPNEQFF